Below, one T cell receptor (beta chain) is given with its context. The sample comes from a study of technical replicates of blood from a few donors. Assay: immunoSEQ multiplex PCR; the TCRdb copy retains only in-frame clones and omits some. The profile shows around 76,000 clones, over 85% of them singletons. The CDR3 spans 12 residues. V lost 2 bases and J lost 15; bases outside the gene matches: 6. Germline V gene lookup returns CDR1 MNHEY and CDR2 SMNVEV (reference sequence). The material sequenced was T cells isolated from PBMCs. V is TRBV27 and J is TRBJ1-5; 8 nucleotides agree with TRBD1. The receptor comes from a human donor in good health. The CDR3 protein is CASSLNQGAMHF. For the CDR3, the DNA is TGTGCCAGCAGTTTAAACCAGGGGGCAATGCATTTT.